What follows are 30 T cell receptor beta chains derived from one specimen sequenced in a study of T cell repertoires in cytomegalovirus infection. For these receptors, no antigen is known. TCRdb reprocessed the reads via MiXCR and lists one record per CDR3 protein. The table lists 650,000 to 900,000 distinct CDR3 sequences, under 35% of them singletons. The sequencing here drew on cultured CD8+ T cells from PBMCs, taken from culture after CMV antigen stimulation. The receptors here all came from a human donor in good health (CMV status not recorded). Some clones in this sample may be carry-over from other donors' samples.

This clonotype has ten or more counts. This chain links TRBV5-1 with TRBJ1-1, with a weak D call TRBD1 (6 bases). Deletions cut 2 bases from V and 1 base from J, with 21 bases between. CDR3 size: 18 residues. In germline, CDR1 is SGHRS, CDR2 YFSETQ. The CDR3 region is CASSFMGGVRLGNTEAFF. For the CDR3, the DNA is TGCGCCAGCAGCTTCATGGGGGGCGTACGCCTGGGGAACACTGAAGCTTTCTTT. The complete variable domain, with remaining parts taken from reference TRBV5-1 and TRBJ1-1, reads KAGVTQTPRYLIKTRGQQVTLSCSPISGHRSVSWYQQTPGQGLQFLFEYFSETQRNKGNFPGRFSGRQFSNSRSEMNVSTLELGDSALYLCASSFMGGVRLGNTEAFFGQGTRLTVV.

The CDR3 protein is CASSFLVRDRSYGYTF. Written as DNA, the CDR3 is TGTGCCAGCAGCTTCTTGGTCCGGGACAGATCCTATGGCTACACCTTC. This rearrangement joins TRBV11-2 to TRBJ1-2; TRBD1 matches at 7 bases. V shed 3 bases and J 4 bases; nucleotides not matched to a gene: 11. The CDR3 is made up of 16 amino acids. Germline V gene data show CDR1 as SGHAT and CDR2 as FQNNGV.

V usage is TRBV27 and J usage is TRBJ2-1; 7 nucleotides line up with TRBD1. Per germline, CDR1 MNHEY and CDR2 SMNVEV (reference sequence). The J segment lost 5 bases and the V segment lost 5 bases, leaving 3 bases of the junction unmatched. CDR3 size: 13 residues. In DNA form, the CDR3 reads TGTGCCAGCAGTACGACAGGGAACAATGAGCAGTTCTTC. Translated: CASSTTGNNEQFF.

V and J are TRBV29-1 and TRBJ2-1; D is perhaps TRBD2 (6 bases). The V end lost 8 bases, the J end lost 0 bases, and 11 bases lay between the germline ends. Germline CDR1 is SQVTM and CDR2 is ANQGSEA. The length of the CDR3 is 13 residues. The CDR3 reads CSTDGSSYNEQFF. The CDR3 region has the DNA TGCAGCACCGACGGGAGCTCCTACAATGAGCAGTTCTTC.

This chain uses TRBV6-6 with TRBJ2-7, with 8 bases fitting TRBD1. The V gene end was trimmed by 2 bases and the J gene end by 5 bases; junction bases not matched to a gene: 5. The CDR3 is 14 amino acids. CDR1 and CDR2 from the germline V gene are MNHNY and SVGAGI (reference sequence). Written as DNA, the CDR3 is TGTGCCAGCAGTTACCTCGGACAGGGCCACGAGCAGTACGTC. Translated: CASSYLGQGHEQYV.

This clonotype showed up just a few times. The gene calls are TRBV6-8 and TRBJ2-7, with D maybe TRBD2 (6 bases). Trimming shortened V by 0 bases and J by 0 bases, and 9 bases separated the two germline ends. This CDR3 region has 15 residues. Looked up from germline, CDR1 is MNHGY and CDR2 is SAAAGT. The CDR3, as DNA: TGTGCCAGCAGTTACTCGGCGGGGAGCTCCTACGAGCAGTACTTC. Translating gives CASSYSAGSSYEQYF.

This clonotype was counted between two and nine times. The chain couples TRBV3-1 to TRBJ2-1; D is ambiguous. Trimming removed 3 bases at V and 7 bases at J, with 7 bases between. Germline V lookup: CDR1 LGHDT, CDR2 YNNKEL (reference sequence). This CDR3 is built from 12 residues. The CDR3 nucleotides read TGTGCCAGCAGCCAGAGCCCAAATGAGCAGTTCTTC. Translating gives CASSQSPNEQFF.

This clonotype was observed a few times. The chain joins TRBV9 to TRBJ2-4; unclear D gene. In germline, CDR1 is SGDLS, CDR2 YYNGEE. V lost 0 bases, J lost 2 bases, and 9 bases lay in between. This CDR3 is 15 amino acids long. The CDR3 protein is CASSVALGPKNIQYF. The DNA of the CDR3 is TGTGCCAGCAGCGTAGCCCTGGGTCCCAAAAACATTCAGTACTTC.

In its sample, this clonotype was seen many times. This sequence joins TRBV7-8 and TRBJ1-6; a weak D match, TRBD1 (6 bases). CDR1 and CDR2 from the germline V gene are SGHVS and FQNEAQ. The CDR3 length is 15 residues. Trimming left V 4 bases short and J 3 bases short, with 10 bases between. The CDR3 spells CASSYETGYNSPLHF. The CDR3 bases are TGTGCCAGCAGCTACGAGACAGGCTATAATTCACCCCTCCACTTT.

As to this clonotype: Germline is not matched at one junction end, which may reflect a read error. This chain uses TRBV11-2 with TRBJ1-1; 7 bases are shared with TRBD1. The CDR3 is 15 amino acids. Germline assignment: CDR1 SGHAT and CDR2 FQNNGV. The CDR3 loop is CARSLDPGGKTEAFF. The CDR3 nucleotides read TGTGCCAGAAGCTTAGATCCAGGGGGGAAAACTGAAGCTTTCTTT. The whole variable domain, filled in from reference TRBV11-2 and TRBJ1-1, reads EAGVAQSPRYKIIEKRQSVAFWCNPISGHATLYWYQQILGQGPKLLIQFQNNGVVDDSQLPKDRFSAERLKGVDSTLKIQPAKLEDSAVYLCARSLDPGGKTEAFFGQGTRLTVV.

The genes are TRBV4-3 and TRBJ2-2; D perhaps matches TRBD2 (5 bases). The CDR3 runs 16 residues. CDR1 and CDR2 from the germline V gene are LGHNA and YSLEER. V was trimmed by 0 bases and J by 3 bases, leaving 11 bases between them. The CDR3 DNA sequence: TGCGCCAGCAGCCAAGATTGGTCGAGGGACACCGGGGAGCTGTTTTTT. This codes for CASSQDWSRDTGELFF.

This clonotype showed up just a few times. V usage is TRBV19 and J usage is TRBJ2-1; 7 bases map to TRBD2. The CDR3 sequence is 14 residues long. V trimming: 6 bases; J trimming: 1 base; junction bases outside the gene matches: 3. Germline assignment: CDR1 LNHDA and CDR2 SQIVND (reference sequence). CDR3 coding DNA: TGTGCCAGTAGAATGGGGGGGTCCTACAATGAGCAGTTCTTC. Protein sequence: CASRMGGSYNEQFF.

The chain joins TRBV11-2 to TRBJ1-1, with D possibly TRBD1 on 5 matching bases. V lost 3 bases and J 10 bases, leaving 15 bases between the germline ends. Germline V lookup: CDR1 SGHAT, CDR2 FQNNGV. There are 13 residues in the CDR3. The CDR3, as DNA: TGTGCCAGCAGCTTGAGAGGGGTGGTGGGAGCTTTCTTT. This gives the protein CASSLRGVVGAFF. Full variable domain (remainder filled in from reference TRBV11-2 and TRBJ1-1): EAGVAQSPRYKIIEKRQSVAFWCNPISGHATLYWYQQILGQGPKLLIQFQNNGVVDDSQLPKDRFSAERLKGVDSTLKIQPAKLEDSAVYLCASSLRGVVGAFFGQGTRLTVV.

The chain joins TRBV27 to TRBJ1-5; D gene ambiguous. CDR3 length: 14 amino acids. Germline V gives CDR1 MNHEY, CDR2 SMNVEV (reference sequence). Trimming removed 5 bases at V and 3 bases at J, with 11 bases between. CDR3 sequence: CASSSSVDNQPQHF. The DNA for the CDR3 is TGTGCCAGCAGTAGTAGTGTTGACAATCAGCCCCAGCATTTT.

The chain's CDR3 is CASSTTGLGNQPQHF. The CDR3 DNA reads TGTGCCAGTAGTACGACAGGTTTGGGCAATCAGCCCCAGCATTTT. The chain has TRBV19 and TRBJ1-5; D is perhaps TRBD1 (6 bases). The CDR3 length is 15 residues. Trimming removed 4 bases at V and 2 bases at J, with 12 bases between. Germline V gene data show CDR1 as LNHDA and CDR2 as SQIVND (reference sequence).

The rearrangement joins TRBV11-2 to TRBJ2-3, with 11 bases fitting TRBD2. J was trimmed by 5 bases and V by 1 base; bases with no gene match: 5. The CDR3 totals 16 residues. Germline CDR1 is SGHAT and CDR2 is FQNNGV. CDR3 residues: CASSLVAGGLGDTQYF. In DNA, the CDR3 is TGTGCCAGCAGCTTAGTAGCGGGGGGGCTGGGAGATACGCAGTATTTT.

The rearrangement links TRBV2 to TRBJ1-2; the D gene is possibly TRBD1 (6 bases). The CDR3 has 15 residues. Per the germline V gene, CDR1 is SNHLY and CDR2 is FYNNEI. V lost 7 bases to trimming and J lost 5 bases, with 20 bases between them. The CDR3 loop reads CASKQRGDGVYGYTF. CDR3 in DNA: TGTGCCAGCAAACAAAGGGGGGACGGAGTGTATGGCTACACCTTC.

The J gene is TRBJ1-2, the V gene TRBV5-1, with D uncertain. The germline V gene has CDR1 SGHRS and CDR2 YFSETQ. This CDR3 region has 12 residues. V was shortened by 2 bases and J by 6 bases, with 8 bases between the two germline ends. The CDR3 is CASSFGEHGYTF. The CDR3, as DNA: TGCGCCAGCAGCTTCGGAGAACATGGCTACACCTTC.

The rearrangement joins TRBV7-9 to TRBJ2-2, with D possibly being TRBD1 or TRBD2 (5 bases each). This CDR3 contains 18 residues. With 4 bases removed from V and 3 bases from J, the gap between germline ends came to 21 bases. Per the germline V gene, CDR1 is SEHNR and CDR2 is FQNEAQ (reference sequence). The CDR3: CASSSGAAMRRYTGELFF. CDR3 DNA sequence: TGTGCCAGCAGCTCCGGGGCCGCAATGAGGAGATACACCGGGGAGCTGTTTTTT.

This clonotype was observed at least ten times. The V and J genes are TRBV7-6 and TRBJ1-1; 7 bases are a match to TRBD1. V trimming: 5 bases; J trimming: 10 bases; junction bases outside the gene matches: 10. The CDR3 runs 13 residues. Germline values: CDR1 SGHVS, CDR2 FNYEAQ. This CDR3 is CASSVRDSFSAFF. The CDR3 DNA reads TGTGCCAGCAGCGTACGGGACAGTTTTTCAGCTTTCTTT.

As for this clonotype: A much more abundant neighbour one base away suggests this may be a read error. Since the CDR3 does not end with the conserved phenylalanine or tryptophan, this likely comes from a read error. The chain carries TRBV12-3 or TRBV12-4 and TRBJ1-2; perhaps TRBD1 as D (6 bases). Trimming pared 11 bases from V and 6 bases from J, leaving 16 bases between. CDR3 size: 12 residues. In DNA form, the CDR3 reads TGTGCCTGCCTGGGGGGGGCGGATGGCTACACCTCC. Translated, it gives CACLGGADGYTS.

This clonotype was observed a few times. This chain connects TRBV5-6 to TRBJ2-7; D remains ambiguous. Germline values: CDR1 SGHDT, CDR2 YYEEEE. The CDR3 spans 14 residues. The V end was cut by 1 base, the J end by 5 bases, with 13 bases between. CDR3 nucleotides: TGTGCCAGCAGCTTGTCTCAAGGACCAGACGAGCAGTACTTC. Translation: CASSLSQGPDEQYF. Complete variable domain (other parts from reference TRBV5-6 and TRBJ2-7): DAGVTQSPTHLIKTRGQQVTLRCSPKSGHDTVSWYQQALGQGPQFIFQYYEEEERQRGNFPDRFSGHQFPNYSSELNVNALLLGDSALYLCASSLSQGPDEQYFGPGTRLTVT.

Concerning this clonotype: A junction boundary mismatches the germline segment, possibly from a read error. The gene calls are TRBV6-1 and TRBJ1-1, with D unresolved. Germline CDR1 is MNHNS and CDR2 is SASEGT. The CDR3 totals 16 residues. The CDR3 bases are TGTGCCGGCAGTGGCCTGTATTTAAACGGGGACACTGAAGCTTTCTTT. Protein sequence: CAGSGLYLNGDTEAFF.

This clonotype showed up just a few times. Written as DNA, the CDR3 is TGTGCCAGCAGCCCCTCGGGGGACCGGGCCAGGGCTTTCTTT. Translated, it gives CASSPSGDRARAFF. This chain links TRBV7-9 with TRBJ1-1; D perhaps matches TRBD1 (5 bases). V lost 5 bases and J lost 11, with 21 bases in between. The CDR3 is made up of 14 amino acids. The germline V gene encodes CDR1 SEHNR and CDR2 FQNEAQ (reference sequence). The complete variable domain, with remaining parts taken from reference TRBV7-9 and TRBJ1-1, reads DTGVSQNPRHKITKRGQNVTFRCDPISEHNRLYWYRQTLGQGPEFLTYFQNEAQLEKSRLLSDRFSAERPKGSFSTLEIQRTEQGDSAMYLCASSPSGDRARAFFGQGTRLTVV.

The V and J genes are TRBV9 and TRBJ1-2, with TRBD1 matching over 9 bases. The length of the CDR3 is 15 residues. V was pared by 2 bases and J by 8 bases, with 10 bases of the junction left unmatched. Germline loops: CDR1 SGDLS, CDR2 YYNGEE. CDR3 region: CASSVADRGEGGYTF. CDR3 DNA: TGTGCCAGCAGCGTGGCGGACAGGGGAGAAGGGGGCTACACCTTC.

This clonotype was counted a few times. The V call is TRBV19, the J call TRBJ1-2; D ambiguous. CDR3 length equals 15 residues. Germline lookup yields CDR1 LNHDA and CDR2 SQIVND (reference sequence). Between the trimmed V and J ends, which lost 5 bases and 8 bases, there was a span of 21 bases. The CDR3 region has the DNA TGTGCCAGTAGTTCAAACCTTCATTGGAGACGAGGCTACACCTTC. Encoded protein: CASSSNLHWRRGYTF.

This chain uses TRBV10-3 with TRBJ2-7; D could derive from TRBD1 or TRBD2 (5 bases each). The germline gives CDR1 ENHRY, CDR2 SYGVKD. CDR3 length: 13 residues. With 6 bases removed from V and 5 bases from J, the gap between germline ends came to 14 bases. CDR3 bases: TGTGCCATCAGGGGGACCGCCCCGGACGAGCAGTACGTC. Translated, it gives CAIRGTAPDEQYV.

The rearrangement joins TRBV24-1 to TRBJ2-1, with 9 nucleotides matching TRBD1. The CDR3 totals 16 residues. The V gene end was trimmed by 1 base and the J gene end by 9 bases; junction bases not matched to a gene: 9. Germline CDR1 is KGHDR and CDR2 is SFDVKD. CDR3 region: CATSDFVPGQGFEQFF. In nucleotides, the CDR3 is TGTGCCACCAGTGATTTTGTTCCGGGACAGGGATTTGAGCAGTTCTTC.

This clonotype was observed a handful of times. CDR3 loop: CASSIAEAGGEGYTF. The CDR3 nucleotides are TGTGCCAGTAGTATAGCAGAAGCAGGGGGCGAAGGCTACACCTTC. The rearrangement links TRBV19 to TRBJ1-2; 8 bases fit TRBD1. The CDR3 totals 15 residues. CDR1 and CDR2 (germline): LNHDA, SQIVND (reference sequence). Trimming removed 1 base from V and 8 bases from J; junction bases left unmatched: 9.

The chain carries TRBV13 and TRBJ2-7, with D hard to call. Germline V gene data show CDR1 as PRHDT and CDR2 as FYEKMQ (reference sequence). V shed 3 bases and J shed 0 bases, with 6 bases lying between them. The CDR3 totals 13 residues. The DNA of the CDR3 is TGTGCCAGCAGCTTTCTTGGCTCCTACGAGCAGTACTTC. Residues: CASSFLGSYEQYF.